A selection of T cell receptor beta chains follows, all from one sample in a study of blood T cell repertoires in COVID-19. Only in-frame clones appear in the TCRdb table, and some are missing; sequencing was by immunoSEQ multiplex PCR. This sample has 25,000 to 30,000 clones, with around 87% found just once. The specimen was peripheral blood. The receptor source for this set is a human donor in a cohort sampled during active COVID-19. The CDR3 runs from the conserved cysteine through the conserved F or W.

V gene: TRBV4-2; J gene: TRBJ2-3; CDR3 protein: CASSQDGPAGADTQYF
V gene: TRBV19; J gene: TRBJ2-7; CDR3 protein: CAITGGEYEQYF
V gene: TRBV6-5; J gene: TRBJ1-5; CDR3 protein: CASRPTESSNQPQHF
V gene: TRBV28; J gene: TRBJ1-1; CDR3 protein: CASSSGQTNTEAFF
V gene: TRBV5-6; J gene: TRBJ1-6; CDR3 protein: CASSMGGSSYNSPLHF
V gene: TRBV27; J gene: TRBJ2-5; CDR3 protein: CASSLSVFGETQYF
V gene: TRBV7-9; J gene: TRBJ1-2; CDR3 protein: CASSLGQVGYYGYTF
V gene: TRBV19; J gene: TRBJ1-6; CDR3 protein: CASSMGLLSPLHF
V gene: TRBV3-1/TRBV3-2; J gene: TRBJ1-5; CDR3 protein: CASSQGEQPQHF
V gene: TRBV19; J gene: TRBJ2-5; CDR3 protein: CASSPRTSLETQYF
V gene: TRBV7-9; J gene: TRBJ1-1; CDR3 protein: CASRTGDTEAFF
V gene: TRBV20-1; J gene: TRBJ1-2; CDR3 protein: CSARTGTGYTF
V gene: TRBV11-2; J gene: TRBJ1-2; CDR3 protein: CASSFALGYTF
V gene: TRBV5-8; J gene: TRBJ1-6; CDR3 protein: CASSPVNF
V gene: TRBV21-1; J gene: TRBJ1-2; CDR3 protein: CASSKVEEQGAGYGYTF
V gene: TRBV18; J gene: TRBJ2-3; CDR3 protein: CASSRLANTDTQYF
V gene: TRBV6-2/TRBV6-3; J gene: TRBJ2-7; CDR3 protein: CASSQDRGLYEQYF
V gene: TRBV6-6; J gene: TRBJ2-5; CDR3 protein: CASSYPGQGKETQYF
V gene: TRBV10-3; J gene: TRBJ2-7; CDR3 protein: CAITRTSGTYEQYF
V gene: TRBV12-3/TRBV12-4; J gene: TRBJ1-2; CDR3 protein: CASSLVTAGYTF
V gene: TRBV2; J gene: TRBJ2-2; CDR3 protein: CASSDPGLFANTGELFF
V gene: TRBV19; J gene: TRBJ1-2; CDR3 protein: CASSIRDSGRTLYGYTF
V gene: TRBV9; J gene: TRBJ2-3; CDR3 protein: CASSAKLDAGADTQYF
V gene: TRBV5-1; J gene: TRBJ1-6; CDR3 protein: CASSFWTGSPLHF
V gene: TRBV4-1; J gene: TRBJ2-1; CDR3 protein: CASSQGPTGSEYNEQFF
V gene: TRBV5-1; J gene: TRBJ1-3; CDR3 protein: CARGGGLGNTIYF
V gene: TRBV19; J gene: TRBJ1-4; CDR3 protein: CASSIKGGNEKLFF
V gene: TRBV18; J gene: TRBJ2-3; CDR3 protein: CASSPPVGSLEADTQYF
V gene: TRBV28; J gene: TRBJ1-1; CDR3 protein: CASSLTGLGSEAFF
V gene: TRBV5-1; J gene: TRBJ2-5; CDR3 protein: CATDPTGDQETQYF
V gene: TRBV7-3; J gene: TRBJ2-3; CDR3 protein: CASSHSGSDTQYF
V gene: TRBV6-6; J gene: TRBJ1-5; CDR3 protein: CASRVTGSNQPQHF
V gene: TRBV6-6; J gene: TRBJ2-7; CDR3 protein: CASGETGSVF
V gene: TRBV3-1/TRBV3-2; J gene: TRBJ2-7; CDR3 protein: CASSPGGTPSYEQYF
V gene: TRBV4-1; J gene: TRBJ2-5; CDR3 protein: CASSQAGRGETQYF
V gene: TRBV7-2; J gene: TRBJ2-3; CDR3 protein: CASSLRGGGGTDTQYF
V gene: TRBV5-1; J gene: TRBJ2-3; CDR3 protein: CASSSDRGSDTQYF
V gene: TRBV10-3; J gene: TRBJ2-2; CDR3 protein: CAIMPSGGANTGELFF
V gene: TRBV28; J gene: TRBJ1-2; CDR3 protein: CASSQEDSFYGYTF
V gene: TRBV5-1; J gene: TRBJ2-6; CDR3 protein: CASSLDPGAGANVLTF
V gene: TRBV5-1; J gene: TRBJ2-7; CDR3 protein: CASSLEGRGDEQYF
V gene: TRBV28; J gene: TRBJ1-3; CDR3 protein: CASRPPGEAGNTIYF
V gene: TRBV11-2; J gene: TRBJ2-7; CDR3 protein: CASSLDGVGGDEQYF
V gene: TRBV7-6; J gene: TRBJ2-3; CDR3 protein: CASSPLEGPRTDTQYF